This T cell receptor (beta chain) stems from a study of blood T cell repertoires in COVID-19 (dated by TCRdb to 2019 to 2021). For the wider study: Collaborator samples came from the United States, Italy and Spain and covered acute and convalescent phases of COVID-19. The prospective study material was composed of cDNA or gDNA derived from T cells, B-cell-depleted T cells, or PBMCs. Deeply sampled blood TCRbeta repertoires from subjects exposed to, actively infected with, or recovered from COVID-19 were included in the dataset. The repertoires were released in a freely available public database meant as a resource for research on the immune response to SARS-CoV-2. The samples were drawn from two sources: the first 160 participants of the ongoing ImmuneRACE study, and 1,254 subjects contributed by 6 global collaborators. The sample metadata nearly always contained a de-identified subject ID, COVID-19 status, age in years and sex. Where HLA class I and class II types were available, the types were taken from metadata supplied by the sample provider, not from assay-based typing.

Here is what the overall study found, with its caveats: The quantity of clinical and demographic metadata differed by source and by participant and was supplied without curation.

TCRbeta CDR3 regions were amplified from genomic DNA using the immunoSEQ Assay, a bias-controlled multiplex PCR. Per the authors' processing: Within the assay, amplification of reference gene primers was used to estimate how many nucleated cells each sample contained. Sequence reads were collapsed and filtered to measure the absolute abundance of every unique TCRbeta CDR3 rearrangement. For each sample, productive Simpson clonality was calculated as the square root of Simpson's diversity index over productive rearrangements. TCRdb carries this immuneACCESS record with in-frame sequences only. Its versions omit some clonotypes, under half of them owing to an unresolved V gene in the studies checked, with the rest unexplained. V, J and clone size derive from that table, while D and trimming were established from the DNA sequence. This sample comprises roughly 280,000 clones, less than 90% of them detected only once. About 3% of the sample rests with the top ten.

Comments on this clone: Its antigen is unknown. Base qualities are not at hand, and no much larger clone is one base apart.

Enrolling through a virtual design, the prospective study's participants ranged in age from roughly 18 to 100 years and lived across approximately 25 United States geographic areas. In the prospective study, cohorts were assigned on the basis of participant-reported clinical history obtained from a screening survey and a study questionnaire. Recovered participants in ImmuneRACE Cohort 3 were defined as having two consecutive negative NP/OP PCR tests, clearance from a healthcare professional, or resolution of symptoms. In the prospective study, mobile phlebotomists collected whole blood, serum and a nasopharyngeal or oropharyngeal swab from each participant. Participants in the prospective study had the option to provide additional blood draws and questionnaires over a 2-month period. Before DNA extraction, prospective study blood samples were shipped either frozen or at room temperature. The CDR3 contains 13 residues, cysteine and phenylalanine counted. The sequence is cut down to CDR3 DNA, 39 bases in frame from base 1. V and J are trimmed by 5 bases and 6 bases, and the gene matches miss 5 bases of the junction. Based on the germline V gene, the CDR1 and CDR2 sequences are SNHLY and FYNNEI.

The source is a woman in her fifties or sixties who had recovered from COVID-19. This receptor chain uses TRBV2 and TRBJ1-1; 8 bases in between match TRBD1. Sequenced material: PBMCs or T cells enriched from blood (not recorded which). The DNA sequence is as follows: TGTGCCAGCAGTAGGACAGGGCCGGCTGAAGCTTTCTTT. Translated, this gives CASSRTGPAEAFF.